This TCR beta chain was profiled in a study of blood T cell repertoires in COVID-19. Per the authors' pipeline: Amplification from reference gene primers served as the basis for estimated nucleated cell counts. TCRdb keeps only in-frame clones here, not all; method: immunoSEQ multiplex PCR. D and trimming were read from the DNA, whereas the V and J calls and clone size are those reported in that table. The data contain 120,000 to 150,000 clones, 75% to 90% of them singletons. The CDR3 consists of 15 residues. Losses at the gene ends were 0 bases for V and 1 base for J; bases not matched to a gene: 3. In germline, CDR1 is SGHNT, CDR2 YYREEE (reference sequence).

The specimen sequenced was peripheral blood. The chain has TRBV5-4 and TRBJ1-1, with 7 bases matching TRBD1. The sequence was collected from a woman aged 60-70 years with active COVID-19. CDR3 sequence: CASSLDRGRNTEAFF. The CDR3 region has the DNA TGTGCCAGCAGCTTGGACAGGGGAAGGAACACTGAAGCTTTCTTT.